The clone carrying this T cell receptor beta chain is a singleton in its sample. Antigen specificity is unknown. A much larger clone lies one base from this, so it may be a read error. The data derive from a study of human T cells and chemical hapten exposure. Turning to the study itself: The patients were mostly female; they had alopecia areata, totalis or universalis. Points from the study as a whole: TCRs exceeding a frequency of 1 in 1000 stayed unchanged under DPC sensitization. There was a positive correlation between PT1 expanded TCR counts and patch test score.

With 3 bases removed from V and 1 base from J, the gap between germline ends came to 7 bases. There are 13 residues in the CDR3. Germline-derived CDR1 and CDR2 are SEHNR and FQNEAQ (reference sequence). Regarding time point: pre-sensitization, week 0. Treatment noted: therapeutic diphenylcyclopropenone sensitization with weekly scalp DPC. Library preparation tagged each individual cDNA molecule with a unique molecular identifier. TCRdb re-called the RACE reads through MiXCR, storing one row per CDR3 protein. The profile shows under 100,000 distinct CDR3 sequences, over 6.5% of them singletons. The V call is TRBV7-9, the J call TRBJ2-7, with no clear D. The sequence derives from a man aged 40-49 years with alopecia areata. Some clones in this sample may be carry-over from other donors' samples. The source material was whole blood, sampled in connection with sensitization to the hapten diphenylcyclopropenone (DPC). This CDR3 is CASSFENSYEQYV. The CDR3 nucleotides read TGTGCCAGCAGCTTCGAGAATTCCTACGAGCAGTACGTC.